One sample yielded the 29 T cell receptor beta chains listed below, sequenced in a study of blood T cell repertoires in COVID-19. The method was immunoSEQ multiplex PCR; TCRdb's version includes in-frame clones alone and lacks a portion of them. This sample carries 200,000 to 300,000 clones, roughly 87% of them seen once, and the ten largest clones take 7.2%. The sample taken for sequencing was peripheral blood. These receptors were obtained from a man aged 55 to 70 who had recovered from COVID-19.

CDR3 sequence: CSGVWAAGELFF. In DNA form, the CDR3 reads TGCAGCGGGGTGTGGGCAGCCGGGGAGCTGTTTTTT. The rearrangement uses TRBV29-1 and TRBJ2-2, with D uncertain. CDR1 is SQVTM, CDR2 ANQGSEA, per germline. The CDR3 contains 12 residues. The V gene lost 7 bases and the J gene lost 6 bases, with 12 bases spanning the gap.

There are a few counts of this clone. This rearrangement joins TRBV7-8 to TRBJ1-6; 7 bases map to TRBD1. V dropped 3 bases and J dropped 5; count of bases not matched to a gene: 4. This CDR3 comprises 15 residues. In germline, CDR1 is SGHVS, CDR2 FQNEAQ. CDR3 sequence: CASSFVGTDNSPLHF. CDR3 bases: TGTGCCAGCAGCTTCGTCGGGACAGATAATTCACCCCTCCACTTT.

This chain links TRBV4-2 with TRBJ2-5; D is unclear. In germline, CDR1 is LGHNA, CDR2 YNFKEQ. This CDR3 has 15 residues. Trimming took off 0 bases at V and 7 bases at J, with 15 bases between the two ends. The CDR3 reads CASSQESPLRGTQYF. The CDR3 DNA sequence: TGTGCCAGCAGCCAAGAAAGCCCCCTTAGAGGGACCCAGTACTTC.

The chain uses TRBV6-5 and TRBJ2-7, with 9 nucleotides matching TRBD2. The CDR3 totals 13 residues. J was trimmed by 1 base and V by 6 bases; bases with no gene match: 1. Germline assignment: CDR1 MNHEY and CDR2 SVGAGI. The CDR3 loop reads CASRGLASYEQYV. CDR3 bases: TGTGCCAGCAGGGGACTAGCTTCCTACGAGCAGTACGTC.

This chain uses TRBV6-5 with TRBJ2-1; possible D gene TRBD2, 6 bases. CDR3 length: 15 amino acids. Germline V gives CDR1 MNHEY, CDR2 SVGAGI. With 6 bases removed from V and 0 bases from J, the gap between germline ends came to 12 bases. CDR3 protein: CASRVPGASYNEQFF. In DNA form, the CDR3 reads TGTGCCAGCAGGGTACCGGGAGCCTCCTACAATGAGCAGTTCTTC.

This chain links TRBV7-9 with TRBJ1-1; TRBD1 agrees at 7 bases. V shed 4 bases and J 6 bases; nucleotides not matched to a gene: 8. Germline V gene lookup returns CDR1 SEHNR and CDR2 FQNEAQ (reference sequence). The CDR3 totals 14 residues. This CDR3 reads CASSSIDRDPEAFF. CDR3 in DNA: TGTGCCAGCAGCTCGATCGACAGGGACCCTGAAGCTTTCTTT.

This chain links TRBV7-9 with TRBJ1-1; tentatively, D is TRBD1 (6 bases). This CDR3 is built from 14 residues. Germline loops: CDR1 SEHNR, CDR2 FQNEAQ (reference sequence). V was cut by 5 bases and J by 4 bases, with 14 bases left in between. CDR3: CASSPQGSRTEAFF. The CDR3 region has the DNA TGTGCCAGCAGCCCACAGGGTTCTCGCACTGAAGCTTTCTTT.

The chain is built from TRBV7-2 and TRBJ1-5; 7 bases fit TRBD1. After removal of 5 bases from V and 4 bases from J, the junction contained 8 bases not matched to a gene. The germline V gene has CDR1 SGHTA and CDR2 FQGNSA. CDR3 size: 15 residues. The DNA of the CDR3 is TGTGCCAGCAGCGTAGAGACAGGGTCAAATCAGCCCCAGCATTTT. This gives the protein CASSVETGSNQPQHF.

The table lists this clone with a count of one. The rearrangement uses TRBV2 and TRBJ2-3; D might be TRBD2 (6 bases). Looked up from germline, CDR1 is SNHLY and CDR2 is FYNNEI. The CDR3 sequence is 17 residues long. V was trimmed by 5 bases and J by 6 bases, leaving 24 bases between them. CDR3 sequence (DNA): TGTGCCAGCAGTCGTGAAACCAGACGGTGGGGGGAGGATACGCAGTATTTT. Its protein is CASSRETRRWGEDTQYF.

The chain carries TRBV12-5 and TRBJ1-2; no clear D. The CDR3 covers 16 residues. CDR1 is LGHNT and CDR2 is FRNRAP in the germline V gene. V was cut by 0 bases and J by 0 bases, with 11 bases left in between. CDR3 protein: CASGLVLGQTNYGYTF. The CDR3 region has the DNA TGTGCTAGTGGTTTGGTACTGGGCCAGACTAACTATGGCTACACCTTC.

The chain uses TRBV29-1 and TRBJ2-7; tentative D call: TRBD1 (6 bases). CDR1 and CDR2 (germline): SQVTM, ANQGSEA. Trimming shortened V by 4 bases and J by 2 bases, and 9 bases separated the two germline ends. This CDR3 region has 12 residues. The CDR3 bases are TGCAGCGTTGTGGCAGGGGCCTACGAGCAGTACTTC. Its protein product is CSVVAGAYEQYF.

V gene TRBV6-6 combines with J gene TRBJ1-6, with a possible D match to TRBD1 (6 bases). Looked up from germline, CDR1 is MNHNY and CDR2 is SVGAGI (reference sequence). The CDR3 has 15 residues. V dropped 1 base and J dropped 7 bases, with 11 bases sitting between them. CDR3 in amino acids: CASSYYREGNSPLHF. For the CDR3, the DNA is TGTGCCAGCAGTTACTACAGGGAGGGGAATTCACCCCTCCACTTT.

This chain connects TRBV5-1 to TRBJ2-7; 8 nucleotides align to TRBD1. CDR1 and CDR2 (germline): SGHRS, YFSETQ. The CDR3 has 14 residues. The junction had 4 bases not matched to a gene; V was cut back by 0 bases and J by 5 bases. The CDR3 DNA follows: TGCGCCAGCAGCTTGGGGCCAGGGGGCCACGAGCAGTACGTC. Translated: CASSLGPGGHEQYV.

The gene calls are TRBV9 and TRBJ2-7, with D perhaps matching TRBD1 (6 bases). The ends were cut back, 6 bases at V and 3 bases at J, with 19 bases in the middle. The CDR3 covers 15 residues. Germline lookup yields CDR1 SGDLS and CDR2 YYNGEE. The CDR3 protein is CASIYREIYFYEQYF. CDR3 coding DNA: TGTGCCAGCATATACAGGGAAATCTACTTCTACGAGCAGTACTTC. Drawing the rest from reference TRBV9 and TRBJ2-7, the complete variable domain is DSGVTQTPKHLITATGQRVTLRCSPRSGDLSVYWYQQSLDQGLQFLIQYYNGEERAKGNILERFSAQQFPDLHSELNLSSLELGDSALYFCASIYREIYFYEQYFGPGTRLTVT.

The chain carries TRBV12-3 or TRBV12-4 and TRBJ2-1, with TRBD1 identical over 8 bases. Unmatched junction bases numbered 2, after V lost 6 bases and J lost 7 bases. The CDR3 has 12 amino acids. The CDR3 is CASRNRGNEQFF. The CDR3 nucleotides are TGTGCCAGCAGAAACAGGGGGAATGAGCAGTTCTTC.

The gene calls are TRBV5-1 and TRBJ1-1; D remains ambiguous. Trimming shortened V by 2 bases and J by 2 bases, and 7 bases separated the two germline ends. The CDR3 runs to 13 residues. The V gene's germline CDR1 is SGHRS and CDR2 YFSETQ. CDR3: CASSFTPNTEAFF. The CDR3 DNA reads as TGCGCCAGCAGCTTTACACCTAACACTGAAGCTTTCTTT. Drawing the rest from reference TRBV5-1 and TRBJ1-1, the complete variable domain is KAGVTQTPRYLIKTRGQQVTLSCSPISGHRSVSWYQQTPGQGLQFLFEYFSETQRNKGNFPGRFSGRQFSNSRSEMNVSTLELGDSALYLCASSFTPNTEAFFGQGTRLTVV.

This chain joins TRBV29-1 and TRBJ2-5, with TRBD1 as a possible D gene (6 bases). The V gene lost 4 bases and the J gene lost 1 base, with 10 bases spanning the gap. CDR3 size: 13 residues. Germline CDR1 reads SQVTM; CDR2 reads ANQGSEA. This CDR3 is CSVAQGVQETQYF. The DNA of the CDR3 is TGCAGCGTTGCACAGGGCGTCCAAGAGACCCAGTACTTC.

The chain is built from TRBV7-8 and TRBJ1-6, with 8 nucleotides matching TRBD1. Germline V gives CDR1 SGHVS, CDR2 FQNEAQ. This CDR3 has 15 amino acids. V shed 1 base and J 10 bases; nucleotides not matched to a gene: 6. CDR3 coding DNA: TGTGCCAGCAGCTTAGGGGCAGGGGGCTTCTCACCCCTCCACTTT. This translates into CASSLGAGGFSPLHF.

A few counts support this clone. The chain employs TRBV29-1 and TRBJ1-2; D possibly corresponds to TRBD1 (5 bases). The V end lost 5 bases, the J end lost 8 bases, and 21 bases lay between the germline ends. CDR1 is SQVTM and CDR2 is ANQGSEA in the germline V gene. CDR3 length: 14 amino acids. This CDR3 is CSVPPQGNQRGYTF. Written as DNA, the CDR3 is TGCAGCGTTCCGCCCCAGGGCAATCAGAGGGGCTACACCTTC.

The chain combines TRBV9 with TRBJ1-4, with 7 bases identical to TRBD1. Trimming at V came to 3 bases and at J to 11 bases, leaving 10 bases not matched to a gene. There are 14 residues in the CDR3. CDR1 and CDR2 (germline): SGDLS, YYNGEE. CDR3 loop: CASSGNRGRTKLFF. For the CDR3, the DNA is TGTGCCAGCAGCGGAAACAGGGGCCGCACTAAACTGTTTTTT.

The V gene is TRBV21-1, the J gene TRBJ2-7; the table's D call TRBD1 went unverified against the DNA. TRBV21-1 has pseudogene status. This CDR3 is built from 15 residues. The CDR3 region is CASSKVGPRVYEQYF. The CDR3 bases are TGTGCCAGCAGCAAAGTAGGTCCCAGGGTCTACGAGCAGTACTTC.

This clone appeared once. The chain uses TRBV27 and TRBJ2-1, with D possibly matching TRBD2 (6 bases). Germline assignment: CDR1 MNHEY and CDR2 SMNVEV (reference sequence). Trimming stripped 5 bases from V and 1 base from J, with 27 bases between. The CDR3 consists of 20 residues. CDR3 sequence reads: CASSIWTGVGVFGSYNEQFF. The CDR3 DNA is TGTGCCAGCAGTATCTGGACGGGGGTTGGGGTTTTTGGGTCCTACAATGAGCAGTTCTTC.

The V call is TRBV5-1, the J call TRBJ1-2; 12 nucleotides agree with TRBD1. V was clipped by 4 bases and J by 8 bases; unmatched bases: 9. The CDR3 is made up of 15 amino acids. The germline gives CDR1 SGHRS, CDR2 YFSETQ. This chain's CDR3 is CASSPPGTGGAGYTF. CDR3 in DNA: TGCGCCAGCAGCCCGCCCGGGACAGGGGGCGCCGGCTACACCTTC.

This chain connects TRBV10-2 to TRBJ1-5, with 10 bases that match TRBD1. With 4 bases clipped from V and 6 bases from J, the junction kept 3 bases outside the gene matches. Germline V gives CDR1 WSHSY, CDR2 SAAADI. The CDR3 covers 14 residues. CDR3 region: CASSGGQGIQPQHF. CDR3 bases: TGCGCCAGCAGTGGGGGACAGGGGATTCAGCCCCAGCATTTT.

V is TRBV5-1 and J is TRBJ1-4; D remains unclear. V was shortened by 4 bases and J by 7 bases, with 17 bases between the two germline ends. The CDR3 runs to 15 residues. CDR1 and CDR2 from the germline V gene are SGHRS and YFSETQ. DNA of the CDR3: TGCGCCAGCAGCCAGATTCCCGGTGGGAGTGAAAAACTGTTTTTT. This codes for CASSQIPGGSEKLFF. The full variable domain, with the rest looked up from reference TRBV5-1 and TRBJ1-4, is KAGVTQTPRYLIKTRGQQVTLSCSPISGHRSVSWYQQTPGQGLQFLFEYFSETQRNKGNFPGRFSGRQFSNSRSEMNVSTLELGDSALYLCASSQIPGGSEKLFFGSGTQLSVL.

This clone has only a few counts. V is TRBV5-5 and J is TRBJ1-1; the match to TRBD1 covers 7 bases. Germline values: CDR1 SGHKS, CDR2 YYEKEE (reference sequence). J was trimmed by 1 base and V by 4 bases; bases with no gene match: 4. The CDR3 has 14 residues. The CDR3 nucleotides read TGTGCCAGCAGCATCCAGGGGGGGAACACTGAAGCTTTCTTT. Translated: CASSIQGGNTEAFF.

The chain is built from TRBV7-8 and TRBJ1-2; TRBD1 is a possible D gene (6 bases). Trimming stripped 1 base from V and 2 bases from J, with 11 bases between. Looked up from germline, CDR1 is SGHVS and CDR2 is FQNEAQ. This CDR3 is built from 15 residues. Here the CDR3 reads CASSLGTERNYGYTF. DNA of the CDR3: TGTGCCAGCAGCTTAGGGACAGAACGAAACTATGGCTACACCTTC.

The count of this clone is one. V gene TRBV2 combines with J gene TRBJ1-1; unclear D gene. From germline, CDR1 is SNHLY and CDR2 FYNNEI. Between the trimmed V and J ends, which lost 1 base and 11 bases, there was a span of 11 bases. This CDR3 region has 12 residues. The CDR3, as DNA: TGTGCCAGCAGTGAAGATTCGGGTAAGGCTTTCTTT. Translated, it gives CASSEDSGKAFF.

The chain carries TRBV6-1 and TRBJ1-5, with D perhaps TRBD1 (5 bases). CDR1 and CDR2 from the germline V gene are MNHNS and SASEGT. The ends were cut back, 2 bases at V and 6 bases at J, with 11 bases in the middle. CDR3 length equals 14 residues. The CDR3 is CASSEQGGSQPQHF. In DNA, the CDR3 is TGTGCCAGCAGTGAACAGGGAGGGAGTCAGCCCCAGCATTTT.